This T cell receptor (beta chain) came from a study of CD4 and CD8 cells across lung adenocarcinoma regions. The CDR3 is made up of 15 amino acids. Per germline, CDR1 WNHNN and CDR2 SYGVQD (reference sequence). This clonotype appeared a single time. The junction does not match germline at one end; this may be a read error. Samples came from patients with localized non-small cell lung adenocarcinoma. Via MiXCR, TCRdb re-called the PCR reads, giving one row per CDR3 protein. The sample consists of about 25,000 distinct CDR3 sequences, more than 45% of them appearing once. V is TRBV10-1 and J is TRBJ2-3, with a possible D match to TRBD1 (7 bases). The specimen sequenced was CD8+ T cells from the center of a lung tumor. The clonotype originates from a male donor with lung adenocarcinoma. The CD4 and CD8 labels of this study may be unreliable. The CDR3 DNA is TGCGGCAGGGGGGACGGGGGCCGGGGCCCAGAGACGCAGTATTTT. Its protein is CGRGDGGRGPETQYF.